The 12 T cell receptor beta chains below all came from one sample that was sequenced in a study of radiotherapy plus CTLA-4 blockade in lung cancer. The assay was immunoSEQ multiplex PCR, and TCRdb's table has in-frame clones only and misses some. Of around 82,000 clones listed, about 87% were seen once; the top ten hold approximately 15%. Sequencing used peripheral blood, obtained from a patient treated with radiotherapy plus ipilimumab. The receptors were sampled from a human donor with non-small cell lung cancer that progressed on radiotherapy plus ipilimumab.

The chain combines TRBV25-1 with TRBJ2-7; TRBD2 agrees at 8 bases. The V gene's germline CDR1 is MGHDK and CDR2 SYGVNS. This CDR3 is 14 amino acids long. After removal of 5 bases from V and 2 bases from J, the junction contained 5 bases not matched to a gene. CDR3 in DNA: TGTGCCAGCAGTTCCTGGACTAGCCCCTACGAGCAGTACTTC. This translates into CASSSWTSPYEQYF.

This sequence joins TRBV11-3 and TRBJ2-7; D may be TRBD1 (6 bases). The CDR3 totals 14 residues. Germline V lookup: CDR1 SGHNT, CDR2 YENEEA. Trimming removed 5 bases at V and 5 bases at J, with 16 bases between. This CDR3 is CASSKQGNKNEQYF. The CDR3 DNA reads TGTGCCAGCAGCAAACAGGGTAACAAAAACGAGCAGTACTTC.

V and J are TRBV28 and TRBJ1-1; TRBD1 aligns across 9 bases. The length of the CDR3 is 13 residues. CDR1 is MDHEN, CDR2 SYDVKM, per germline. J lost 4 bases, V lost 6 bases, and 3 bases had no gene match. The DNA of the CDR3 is TGTGCCAGCAGGAGACAGGGGGGCACTGAAGCTTTCTTT. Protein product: CASRRQGGTEAFF.

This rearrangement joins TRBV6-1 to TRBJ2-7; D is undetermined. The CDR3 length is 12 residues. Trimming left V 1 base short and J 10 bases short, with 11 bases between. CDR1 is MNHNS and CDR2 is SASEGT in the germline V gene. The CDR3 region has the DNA TGTGCCAGCAGTGAAGAGGGAAGGCATCAGTACTTC. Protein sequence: CASSEEGRHQYF.

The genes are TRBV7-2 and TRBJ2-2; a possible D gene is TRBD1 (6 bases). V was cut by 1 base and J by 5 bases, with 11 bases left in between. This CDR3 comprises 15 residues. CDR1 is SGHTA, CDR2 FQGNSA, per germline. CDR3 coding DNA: TGTGCCAGCAGCTTAGTAGGGGGAAGTACCGGGGAGCTGTTTTTT. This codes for CASSLVGGSTGELFF.

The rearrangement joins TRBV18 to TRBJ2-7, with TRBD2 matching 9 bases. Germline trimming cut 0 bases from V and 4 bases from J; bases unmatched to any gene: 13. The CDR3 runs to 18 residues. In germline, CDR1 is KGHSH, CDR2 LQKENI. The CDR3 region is CASSPPQGNSGRLYEQYF. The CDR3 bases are TGTGCCAGCTCACCACCCCAGGGAAATAGCGGGAGACTTTACGAGCAGTACTTC.

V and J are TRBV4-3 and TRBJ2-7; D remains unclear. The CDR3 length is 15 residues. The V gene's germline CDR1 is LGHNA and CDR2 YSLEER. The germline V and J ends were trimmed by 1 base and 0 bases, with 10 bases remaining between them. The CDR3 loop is CASSQGSGSSYEQYF. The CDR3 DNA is TGCGCCAGCAGCCAAGGGTCGGGCAGCTCCTACGAGCAGTACTTC.

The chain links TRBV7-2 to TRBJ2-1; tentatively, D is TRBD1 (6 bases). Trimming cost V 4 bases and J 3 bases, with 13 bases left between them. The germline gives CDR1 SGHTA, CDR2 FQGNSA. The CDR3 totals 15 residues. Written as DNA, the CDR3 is TGTGCCAGCAGCTCCACAGGGACCAACTACAATGAGCAGTTCTTC. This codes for CASSSTGTNYNEQFF.

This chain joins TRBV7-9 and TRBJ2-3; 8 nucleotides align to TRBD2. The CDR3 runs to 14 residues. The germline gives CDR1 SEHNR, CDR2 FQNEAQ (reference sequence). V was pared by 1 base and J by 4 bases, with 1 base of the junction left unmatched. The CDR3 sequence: CASSLGSGADTQYF. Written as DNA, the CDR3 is TGTGCCAGCAGCTTAGGTAGCGGGGCAGATACGCAGTATTTT.

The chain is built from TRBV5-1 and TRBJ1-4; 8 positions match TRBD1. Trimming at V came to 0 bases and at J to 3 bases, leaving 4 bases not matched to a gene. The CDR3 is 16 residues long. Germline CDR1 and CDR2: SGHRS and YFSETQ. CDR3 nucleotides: TGCGCCAGCAGCTTGGGTTGGACAGGGTCTAATGAAAAACTGTTTTTT. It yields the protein CASSLGWTGSNEKLFF.

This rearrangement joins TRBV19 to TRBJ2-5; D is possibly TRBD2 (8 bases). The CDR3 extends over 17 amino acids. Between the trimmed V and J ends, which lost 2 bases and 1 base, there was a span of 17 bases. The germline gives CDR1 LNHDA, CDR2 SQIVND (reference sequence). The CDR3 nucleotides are TGTGCCAGTAGTATACCTCGGGAGGGGGCCCTCCAAGAGACCCAGTACTTC. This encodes CASSIPREGALQETQYF.

CDR3 DNA sequence: TGTGCCTGGAGTGTACGGAGTGCAGGGCATTTGGGGGCCAATTCACCCCTCCACTTT. Protein product: CAWSVRSAGHLGANSPLHF. The gene calls are TRBV30 and TRBJ1-6; a possible D gene is TRBD1 (6 bases). Germline V gene sequence: CDR1 GTSNPN, CDR2 SVGIG (reference sequence). The CDR3 runs 19 residues. Trimming shortened V by 0 bases and J by 7 bases, and 25 bases separated the two germline ends.